The rows below give T cell receptor beta chains drawn from one sample of a study of regulatory T cells in long-lasting Graves disease. TCRdb re-called the multiplex PCR reads through MiXCR, storing one row per CDR3 protein. Here the sample spans a few hundred thousand distinct CDR3 sequences, over 15% being singletons. In addition, the sample was reused for a study of T cells in Graves' hyperthyroidism and ophthalmopathy.

The sample in question was peripheral blood mononuclear cells (PBMCs), obtained at new diagnosis, from a patient treated with antithyroid drugs. The origin of the receptors is a man aged 35 to 55 with Graves disease. CDR3s include the opening cysteine and the closing phenylalanine or tryptophan. Fields, in order: clone size, D gene, J gene, CDR3 length, V gene, CDR3 protein, CDR3 DNA. The D gene is left open where the match is weak. Rows give clone size only sometimes, using once, few, many, or a class for an expanded clone.

clone_size: many
d_call: NA
j_call: TRBJ1-1
cdr3_length: 14
v_call: TRBV6-1
cdr3_aa: CASRGAGGHTEAFF
cdr3_nt: TGTGCCAGCAGGGGGGCGGGGGGGCACACTGAAGCTTTCTTT

clone_size: many
d_call: NA
j_call: TRBJ2-5
cdr3_length: 16
v_call: TRBV6-1
cdr3_aa: CASSEAMGRLGETQYF
cdr3_nt: TGTGCCAGCAGTGAAGCGATGGGTCGATTGGGGGAGACCCAGTACTTC

clone_size: many
d_call: NA
j_call: TRBJ2-7
cdr3_length: 13
v_call: TRBV20-1
cdr3_aa: CSARWTTVYEQYF
cdr3_nt: TGCAGTGCTAGGTGGACTACAGTCTACGAGCAGTACTTC

clone_size: few
d_call: TRBD2
j_call: TRBJ2-2
cdr3_length: 15
v_call: TRBV3-1
cdr3_aa: CASSLGLAPTGELFF
cdr3_nt: TGTGCCAGCAGCCTAGGACTAGCTCCCACCGGGGAGCTGTTTTTT

clone_size: NA
d_call: NA
j_call: TRBJ2-7
cdr3_length: 12
v_call: TRBV20-1
cdr3_aa: CSAGETVYEQYF
cdr3_nt: TGCAGTGCTGGAGAGACTGTATACGAGCAGTACTTC

clone_size: NA
d_call: TRBD1
j_call: TRBJ2-1
cdr3_length: 15
v_call: TRBV4-3
cdr3_aa: CASSQSGQIYNEQFF
cdr3_nt: TGTGCCAGCAGCCAATCGGGACAGATATACAATGAGCAGTTCTTC

clone_size: many
d_call: NA
j_call: TRBJ2-7
cdr3_length: 13
v_call: TRBV30
cdr3_aa: CAWSGWEAQEQYF
cdr3_nt: TGTGCCTGGAGTGGATGGGAAGCCCAGGAGCAGTACTTC

clone_size: many
d_call: TRBD1
j_call: TRBJ2-6
cdr3_length: 17
v_call: TRBV2
cdr3_aa: CASSGGQGIAGANVLTF
cdr3_nt: TGTGCCAGCAGTGGTGGACAGGGGATCGCTGGGGCCAACGTCCTGACTTTC

clone_size: few
d_call: NA
j_call: TRBJ1-1
cdr3_length: 16
v_call: TRBV4-1
cdr3_aa: CASSQEATVPNTEAFF
cdr3_nt: TGCGCCAGCAGCCAGGAGGCCACAGTCCCGAACACTGAAGCTTTCTTT

clone_size: NA
d_call: NA
j_call: TRBJ1-2
cdr3_length: 14
v_call: TRBV11-2
cdr3_aa: CASGLAGGGYGYTF
cdr3_nt: TGTGCCAGCGGCTTAGCAGGAGGGGGCTATGGCTACACCTTC

clone_size: many
d_call: NA
j_call: TRBJ1-5
cdr3_length: 15
v_call: TRBV7-2
cdr3_aa: CASSSRRGGNQPQHF
cdr3_nt: TGTGCCAGCAGTAGCCGTAGGGGGGGCAATCAGCCCCAGCATTTT

clone_size: few
d_call: NA
j_call: TRBJ2-5
cdr3_length: 12
v_call: TRBV10-2
cdr3_aa: CASGGRQETQYF
cdr3_nt: TGCGCCTCCGGGGGGCGGCAAGAGACCCAGTACTTC

clone_size: many
d_call: TRBD1
j_call: TRBJ2-1
cdr3_length: 13
v_call: TRBV5-1
cdr3_aa: CASSPGQGNEQFF
cdr3_nt: TGCGCCAGCAGTCCGGGACAGGGCAATGAGCAGTTCTTC

clone_size: many
d_call: NA
j_call: TRBJ2-3
cdr3_length: 13
v_call: TRBV5-6
cdr3_aa: CASSLGTTDTQYF
cdr3_nt: TGTGCCAGCAGCTTGGGAACCACAGATACGCAGTATTTT

clone_size: many
d_call: NA
j_call: TRBJ2-1
cdr3_length: 15
v_call: TRBV18
cdr3_aa: CASSPSLSSYNEQFF
cdr3_nt: TGTGCCAGCTCCCCATCCTTGAGCTCCTACAATGAGCAGTTCTTC

clone_size: few
d_call: NA
j_call: TRBJ2-2
cdr3_length: 15
v_call: TRBV11-3
cdr3_aa: CASSLDQQEDGELFF
cdr3_nt: TGTGCCAGCAGCTTAGATCAACAGGAAGACGGGGAGCTGTTTTTT

clone_size: NA
d_call: TRBD1
j_call: TRBJ2-5
cdr3_length: 14
v_call: TRBV20-1
cdr3_aa: CSAGGQGLPETQYF
cdr3_nt: TGCAGTGCAGGCGGACAGGGGTTGCCAGAGACCCAGTACTTC

clone_size: NA
d_call: TRBD1
j_call: TRBJ2-3
cdr3_length: 21
v_call: TRBV24-1
cdr3_aa: CATSDRTPPAGTGFGTDTQYF
cdr3_nt: TGTGCCACCAGTGACCGCACACCACCAGCCGGGACAGGGTTCGGCACAGATACGCAGTATTTT

clone_size: NA
d_call: NA
j_call: TRBJ2-5
cdr3_length: 15
v_call: TRBV4-1
cdr3_aa: CASSQDRGQQETQYF
cdr3_nt: TGCGCCAGCAGCCAAGATAGGGGACAACAAGAGACCCAGTACTTC

clone_size: NA
d_call: TRBD2
j_call: TRBJ2-1
cdr3_length: 20
v_call: TRBV28
cdr3_aa: CASSSQTPLAGGFYLDEQFF
cdr3_nt: TGTGCCAGCAGTTCCCAAACCCCACTAGCGGGGGGGTTCTATCTAGATGAGCAGTTCTTC

clone_size: many
d_call: TRBD1
j_call: TRBJ1-2
cdr3_length: 15
v_call: TRBV3-1
cdr3_aa: CASSQVFRGRPGYTF
cdr3_nt: TGTGCCAGCAGCCAAGTATTCAGGGGGCGGCCCGGCTACACCTTC

clone_size: NA
d_call: TRBD2
j_call: TRBJ2-3
cdr3_length: 14
v_call: TRBV7-2
cdr3_aa: CASSAASGGDTQYF
cdr3_nt: TGTGCCAGCAGCGCCGCTAGCGGGGGAGATACGCAGTATTTT

clone_size: NA
d_call: TRBD1
j_call: TRBJ1-2
cdr3_length: 14
v_call: TRBV27
cdr3_aa: CASSPGTGDYGYTF
cdr3_nt: TGTGCCAGCAGCCCCGGGACAGGAGACTATGGCTACACCTTC

clone_size: NA
d_call: NA
j_call: TRBJ2-5
cdr3_length: 12
v_call: TRBV7-2
cdr3_aa: CASSQSGETQYF
cdr3_nt: TGTGCCAGCAGCCAATCTGGAGAGACCCAGTACTTC

clone_size: few
d_call: TRBD2
j_call: TRBJ2-1
cdr3_length: 16
v_call: TRBV6-5
cdr3_aa: CASSYQGAGRYNEQFF
cdr3_nt: TGTGCCAGCAGTTACCAGGGAGCGGGGAGATACAATGAGCAGTTCTTC

clone_size: few
d_call: NA
j_call: TRBJ1-2
cdr3_length: 16
v_call: TRBV12-3/TRBV12-4
cdr3_aa: CASSLWGVRANYGYTF
cdr3_nt: TGTGCCAGCAGTTTATGGGGGGTCAGGGCGAACTATGGCTACACCTTC

clone_size: few
d_call: NA
j_call: TRBJ2-5
cdr3_length: 14
v_call: TRBV27
cdr3_aa: CASSLARGVETQYF
cdr3_nt: TGTGCCAGCAGTTTAGCCCGGGGCGTGGAGACCCAGTACTTC

clone_size: NA
d_call: TRBD1
j_call: TRBJ1-1
cdr3_length: 13
v_call: TRBV3-1
cdr3_aa: CAVINRGTTEAFF
cdr3_nt: TGTGCCGTGATAAACAGGGGAACTACTGAAGCTTTCTTT

clone_size: many
d_call: NA
j_call: TRBJ2-2
cdr3_length: 15
v_call: TRBV5-1
cdr3_aa: CASNPTAGPTGELFF
cdr3_nt: TGCGCCAGCAACCCCACGGCAGGGCCAACCGGGGAGCTGTTTTTT

clone_size: many
d_call: TRBD1
j_call: TRBJ1-3
cdr3_length: 13
v_call: TRBV20-1
cdr3_aa: CSAVGQNGNTIYF
cdr3_nt: TGCAGTGCCGTGGGACAGAATGGAAACACCATATATTTT

clone_size: few
d_call: NA
j_call: TRBJ2-1
cdr3_length: 15
v_call: TRBV11-3
cdr3_aa: CASSLGTGVDNEQFF
cdr3_nt: TGTGCCAGCAGCTTAGGAACAGGAGTGGATAATGAGCAGTTCTTC

clone_size: many
d_call: TRBD1
j_call: TRBJ1-4
cdr3_length: 15
v_call: TRBV7-9
cdr3_aa: CASSPTGGAGEKLFF
cdr3_nt: TGTGCCAGCAGCCCCACAGGGGGCGCGGGTGAAAAACTGTTTTTT

clone_size: many
d_call: TRBD1
j_call: TRBJ2-1
cdr3_length: 15
v_call: TRBV6-2/TRBV6-3
cdr3_aa: CASSLGGWSYNEQFF
cdr3_nt: TGTGCCAGCAGTTTAGGGGGCTGGTCCTACAATGAGCAGTTCTTC

clone_size: many
d_call: TRBD2
j_call: TRBJ2-3
cdr3_length: 19
v_call: TRBV7-2
cdr3_aa: CASSLFSAAAGGHGDTQYF
cdr3_nt: TGTGCCAGCAGCTTATTTTCCGCGGCGGCGGGGGGGCATGGAGATACGCAGTATTTT

clone_size: few
d_call: TRBD2
j_call: TRBJ2-3
cdr3_length: 16
v_call: TRBV12-3/TRBV12-4
cdr3_aa: CASTRERGALPDTQYF
cdr3_nt: TGTGCCAGCACTCGAGAGCGGGGGGCCCTCCCAGATACGCAGTATTTT

clone_size: many
d_call: NA
j_call: TRBJ2-3
cdr3_length: 18
v_call: TRBV7-2
cdr3_aa: CASSLVPTLAGSTDTQYF
cdr3_nt: TGTGCCAGCAGCTTAGTCCCAACATTGGCAGGGAGCACAGATACGCAGTATTTT

clone_size: NA
d_call: NA
j_call: TRBJ2-1
cdr3_length: 15
v_call: TRBV12-3/TRBV12-4
cdr3_aa: CASSLALGSKNEQFF
cdr3_nt: TGTGCCAGCAGTTTAGCCCTCGGCTCTAAGAATGAGCAGTTCTTC

clone_size: few
d_call: NA
j_call: TRBJ2-5
cdr3_length: 14
v_call: TRBV5-6
cdr3_aa: CASSAFGGGETQYF
cdr3_nt: TGTGCCAGCAGCGCCTTCGGGGGCGGCGAGACCCAGTACTTC

clone_size: many
d_call: TRBD2
j_call: TRBJ2-7
cdr3_length: 16
v_call: TRBV18
cdr3_aa: CASSPRTSGGKYEQYF
cdr3_nt: TGTGCCAGCTCACCGCGGACTAGCGGGGGAAAGTACGAGCAGTACTTC

clone_size: few
d_call: TRBD2
j_call: TRBJ2-5
cdr3_length: 12
v_call: TRBV30
cdr3_aa: CAWSVTSGAQYF
cdr3_nt: TGTGCCTGGAGCGTTACGAGCGGGGCCCAGTACTTC

clone_size: once
d_call: NA
j_call: TRBJ2-1
cdr3_length: 14
v_call: TRBV6-2/TRBV6-3
cdr3_aa: CASSVEGGVNEQFF
cdr3_nt: TGTGCCAGCAGTGTAGAAGGGGGGGTCAATGAGCAGTTCTTC

clone_size: few
d_call: NA
j_call: TRBJ1-2
cdr3_length: 14
v_call: TRBV29-1
cdr3_aa: CSVEYPVSSYGYTF
cdr3_nt: TGCAGCGTTGAATACCCGGTTTCCTCCTATGGCTACACCTTC

clone_size: few
d_call: NA
j_call: TRBJ2-7
cdr3_length: 14
v_call: TRBV10-3
cdr3_aa: CASSPTGPPYEQYF
cdr3_nt: TGTGCCAGCTCACCAACAGGGCCCCCCTACGAGCAGTACTTC

clone_size: many
d_call: NA
j_call: TRBJ2-5
cdr3_length: 15
v_call: TRBV11-1
cdr3_aa: CASSPWTSRGETQYF
cdr3_nt: TGTGCCAGCAGCCCCTGGACGTCACGAGGGGAGACCCAGTACTTC

clone_size: NA
d_call: TRBD1
j_call: TRBJ2-3
cdr3_length: 14
v_call: TRBV5-6
cdr3_aa: CASSSGTGGSTQYF
cdr3_nt: TGTGCCAGCAGCTCCGGGACAGGGGGCAGTACGCAGTATTTT

clone_size: many
d_call: NA
j_call: TRBJ2-7
cdr3_length: 13
v_call: TRBV20-1
cdr3_aa: CSARATTHYEQYF
cdr3_nt: TGCAGTGCTAGAGCGACCACTCACTACGAGCAGTACTTC

clone_size: many
d_call: NA
j_call: TRBJ1-6
cdr3_length: 12
v_call: TRBV9
cdr3_aa: CASSKGPPPLHF
cdr3_nt: TGTGCCAGCAGCAAGGGGCCTCCACCCCTCCACTTT

clone_size: NA
d_call: NA
j_call: TRBJ1-2
cdr3_length: 14
v_call: TRBV24-1
cdr3_aa: CATSDTRGSYGYTF
cdr3_nt: TGTGCCACCAGTGATACAAGGGGCAGCTATGGCTACACCTTC

clone_size: few
d_call: NA
j_call: TRBJ1-1
cdr3_length: 14
v_call: TRBV5-1
cdr3_aa: CASSLQRVNTEAFF
cdr3_nt: TGCGCCAGCAGCCTACAGCGAGTGAACACTGAAGCTTTCTTT

clone_size: many
d_call: NA
j_call: TRBJ1-6
cdr3_length: 14
v_call: TRBV5-1
cdr3_aa: CASSSDVLNSPLHF
cdr3_nt: TGCGCCAGCAGTTCGGACGTCCTGAATTCACCCCTCCACTTT

clone_size: many
d_call: NA
j_call: TRBJ1-1
cdr3_length: 15
v_call: TRBV11-1
cdr3_aa: CASSPQKPLGGTAFF
cdr3_nt: TGTGCCAGCAGCCCGCAAAAACCCCTCGGGGGGACGGCTTTCTTT

clone_size: NA
d_call: TRBD1
j_call: TRBJ1-4
cdr3_length: 15
v_call: TRBV6-1
cdr3_aa: CASSGTGGGDEKLFF
cdr3_nt: TGTGCCAGCAGTGGGACAGGAGGCGGGGATGAAAAACTGTTTTTT

clone_size: many
d_call: TRBD1
j_call: TRBJ2-1
cdr3_length: 15
v_call: TRBV10-3
cdr3_aa: CAISRDRGGDNEQFF
cdr3_nt: TGTGCCATCAGTCGGGACAGGGGAGGGGACAATGAGCAGTTCTTC

clone_size: many
d_call: NA
j_call: TRBJ2-3
cdr3_length: 14
v_call: TRBV6-1
cdr3_aa: CASSWTTSTDTQYF
cdr3_nt: TGTGCCAGCAGCTGGACCACTAGCACAGATACGCAGTATTTT

clone_size: few
d_call: NA
j_call: TRBJ2-5
cdr3_length: 15
v_call: TRBV6-2/TRBV6-3
cdr3_aa: CASSYNSRGQETQYF
cdr3_nt: TGTGCCAGCAGTTACAATTCGAGGGGCCAAGAGACCCAGTACTTC

clone_size: few
d_call: NA
j_call: TRBJ1-1
cdr3_length: 14
v_call: TRBV5-1
cdr3_aa: CASSSLNRDTEAFF
cdr3_nt: TGCGCCAGCAGCTCTCTCAACAGGGACACTGAAGCTTTCTTT

clone_size: NA
d_call: TRBD2
j_call: TRBJ2-7
cdr3_length: 14
v_call: TRBV10-3
cdr3_aa: CATMLTSGTYEQYF
cdr3_nt: TGTGCCACCATGTTGACTAGCGGTACCTACGAGCAGTACTTC

clone_size: many
d_call: NA
j_call: TRBJ2-1
cdr3_length: 14
v_call: TRBV3-1
cdr3_aa: CASSQGPGRNEQFF
cdr3_nt: TGTGCCAGCAGCCAAGGCCCAGGTCGGAATGAGCAGTTCTTC

clone_size: many
d_call: NA
j_call: TRBJ2-7
cdr3_length: 14
v_call: TRBV3-1
cdr3_aa: CASSQRDGAYEQYF
cdr3_nt: TGTGCCAGCAGCCAACGGGACGGAGCCTACGAGCAGTACTTC